The clone carrying this T cell receptor (beta chain) came up many times. Its antigen is as yet unknown. This entry belongs to a study of regulatory T cells in long-lasting Graves disease. Researchers made TCR beta libraries by using iRepertoire HTBI primers and running Arm-PCR on CDR3 regions. TCRdb ran MiXCR on the multiplex PCR reads and lists one entry per CDR3 protein. The sample includes about 470,000 distinct CDR3 sequences, under 25% of them seen just once. Study results and caveats: Persistent Graves' patients showed reduced TCR diversity versus newly diagnosed patients.

Time point given: persistent/refractory GD, antithyroid drugs over 5 years with positive TRAb. Generation of the TCR library employed RNA extracted from PBMCs. V lost 7 bases to trimming and J lost 2 bases, with 12 bases between them. Germline-derived CDR1 and CDR2 are MDHEN and SYDVKM. CDR3 length equals 14 residues. This sequence joins TRBV28 and TRBJ1-3; D is unclear. The receptor was derived from a female donor with Graves disease. This sample comprised peripheral blood mononuclear cells (PBMCs), obtained when the disease was refractory, from a patient treated with antithyroid drugs. CDR3 sequence reads: CASKKGGTGNTIYF. The CDR3 DNA reads TGTGCCAGCAAAAAGGGAGGGACTGGAAACACCATATATTTT.